The rows below give T cell receptor beta chains drawn from one sample of a study of Graves' ophthalmopathy and Graves' hyperthyroidism. From the multiplex PCR reads, TCRdb called clonotypes with MiXCR, one entry per CDR3 protein. The sample has tens of thousands of distinct CDR3 sequences, 45% to 60% seen once. Material: peripheral blood. The receptors stem from an adult woman with stable Graves' hyperthyroidism. CDR3s include the opening cysteine and the closing phenylalanine or tryptophan. The D gene is left open where the match is weak. Some rows mark clone size as missing; the rest say once, few, many or name a class of expanded clone.

V gene	D gene	clone size	J gene	CDR3 DNA	CDR3 protein
TRBV11-1	-	many	TRBJ2-1	TGTGCCAGCAGCACCGGGACTGGATCCTACAATGAGCAGTTCTTC	CASSTGTGSYNEQFF
TRBV6-5	-	-	TRBJ1-4	TGTGCCAGCAGTGTTCAGGGAACTAATGAAAAACTGTTTTTT	CASSVQGTNEKLFF
TRBV20-1	-	-	TRBJ2-3	TGCAGTGCTCGGGACCAGTGGGACAATGAGCAGTATTTT	CSARDQWDNEQYF
TRBV19	TRBD2	-	TRBJ2-7	TGTGCCAGTACCACACCGGGACTAGCGGGATCCTACGAGCAGTACTTC	CASTTPGLAGSYEQYF
TRBV5-1	-	many	TRBJ2-1	TGCGCCAGCAGCTTGGACCCAGGGCCTTACAATGAGCAGTTCTTC	CASSLDPGPYNEQFF
TRBV10-3	-	-	TRBJ1-5	TGTGGCATCAGTGGGCAGGTGAGCAATCAGCCCCAGCATTTT	CGISGQVSNQPQHF
TRBV20-1	-	-	TRBJ2-7	TGCAGTGCTAGTGGTTTGGGCCAGGACTACGAGCAGTACTTC	CSASGLGQDYEQYF
TRBV20-1	-	few	TRBJ1-2	TGCAGTGCTGGGGTGACAGCGAGGGGTAACTATGGCTACACCTTC	CSAGVTARGNYGYTF
TRBV20-1	-	-	TRBJ2-7	TGCAGTGCTATGCGTAAACGGGAGCGGTACGAGCAGTACTTC	CSAMRKRERYEQYF
TRBV20-1	TRBD2	-	TRBJ2-7	TGCAGTGCTAGAGATCCTAGCGGGCCTTACTACGAGCAGTACTTC	CSARDPSGPYYEQYF
TRBV6-5	-	-	TRBJ2-1	TGTGCCAGCAGTTACTCGGGGGTGAATGAGCAGTTCTTC	CASSYSGVNEQFF
TRBV2	-	-	TRBJ1-6	TGTGCCAGCAGTAGCGGGATAGGCAGCTCCTATAATTCACCCCTCCACTTT	CASSSGIGSSYNSPLHF
TRBV5-4	TRBD1	many	TRBJ2-7	TGTGCCAGCAGACCAAATACAGGGGTCCCCTCCTACGAGCAGTACTTC	CASRPNTGVPSYEQYF
TRBV7-9	TRBD1	-	TRBJ1-4	TGTGCCAGCAGGGGACAGGGGATTGAAAAACTGTTTTTT	CASRGQGIEKLFF
TRBV14	-	medium-sized	TRBJ1-2	TGTGCCAGCAGCCAACTCCAGGGACGGGGCTACACCTTC	CASSQLQGRGYTF